These T cell receptor beta chains were read from a single sample in a study of blood T cell repertoires in COVID-19. TCRdb's table, derived via immunoSEQ multiplex PCR, lists solely in-frame clones and lacks some. The sample lists 130,000 to 150,000 clones, around 85% occurring once. The sequenced sample consisted of peripheral blood. These receptors all come from an older woman with COVID-19, enrolled during active disease. Both conserved end residues are part of each CDR3. The D gene is left open where the match is weak. Not every row has a clone size; where given, it reads once, few, many or a size class.

V gene	J gene	D gene	clone size	CDR3 length	CDR3 DNA	CDR3 protein
TRBV5-1	TRBJ1-5	.	.	19	TGCGCCAGCAGCCGCCCGACAGTGAGGGGGTGGGGGAGCAATCAGCCCCAGCATTTT	CASSRPTVRGWGSNQPQHF
TRBV18	TRBJ2-2	TRBD1	.	17	TGTGCCAGCTCAAGCCCCGGGACAGGAACGAACACCGGGGAGCTGTTTTTT	CASSSPGTGTNTGELFF
TRBV30	TRBJ1-6	.	.	14	TGTGCCTGGACAGGGGCTCGTTATAATTCACCCCTCCACTTT	CAWTGARYNSPLHF
TRBV5-4	TRBJ1-2	TRBD1	.	14	TGTGCCAGCAGCTCCCGGGACAGGGCTTATGGCTACACCTTC	CASSSRDRAYGYTF
TRBV2	TRBJ2-5	TRBD2	.	15	TGTGCCAGCAGAGACGGGGGGACTCTGGCCCAGACCCAGTACTTC	CASRDGGTLAQTQYF
TRBV5-1	TRBJ1-1	TRBD1	few	13	TGCGCCAGCACTGGGACAGGGAACACTGAAGCTTTCTTT	CASTGTGNTEAFF
TRBV9	TRBJ2-7	TRBD1	.	14	TGTGCCAGCAGCCCCCCAGGGGGTTTCGCCGAGCAGTACTTC	CASSPPGGFAEQYF
TRBV10-3	TRBJ1-5	TRBD1	.	12	TGTGCCATCGGACAGGGCGATCAGCCCCAGCATTTT	CAIGQGDQPQHF
TRBV15	TRBJ1-2	.	.	15	TGTGCCACCAGCCTCTCGAACAGGGCTCCGGATGGCTACACCTTC	CATSLSNRAPDGYTF
TRBV5-6	TRBJ2-3	.	.	14	TGTGCCAGCAGCTCCCCGGCCCAGGGAGATACGCAGTATTTT	CASSSPAQGDTQYF
TRBV9	TRBJ2-1	.	.	15	TGTGCCAGCAGCGTAGTCGGGGATCACCTGGATGAGCAGTTCTTC	CASSVVGDHLDEQFF
TRBV5-1	TRBJ1-3	TRBD1	.	15	TGCGCCAGCAGCTCGACGACAGGGACTGGAAACACCATATATTTT	CASSSTTGTGNTIYF
TRBV24-1	TRBJ1-5	TRBD1	.	17	TGTGCCACCAGTGACCCCAACAGGGGTTCTTCCAATCAGCCCCAGCATTTT	CATSDPNRGSSNQPQHF
TRBV25-1	TRBJ2-7	.	.	13	TGTGCCAGCGGTCCTACAGGATACTACGAGCAGTACTTC	CASGPTGYYEQYF
TRBV4-3	TRBJ2-7	TRBD2	.	17	TGCGCCAGCAGCCAAGGTCCACTAGCGGGGGGCTCCTACGAGCAGTACTTC	CASSQGPLAGGSYEQYF
TRBV14	TRBJ2-2	.	.	14	TGTGCCAGCAGCCAATACAGGAACACCGGGGAGCTGTTTTTT	CASSQYRNTGELFF
TRBV6-6	TRBJ1-2	.	.	16	TGTGCCAGCAGTTACTCGAGTGGGGCCGGTAACTATGGCTACACCTTC	CASSYSSGAGNYGYTF
TRBV11-2	TRBJ2-7	TRBD1	.	16	TGTGCCAGCAGCTTGACCGGGACAGGGGGAGAGTACGAGCAGTACTTC	CASSLTGTGGEYEQYF